The next 31 T cell receptor beta chains were all read from a single sample in a study of shared clonotypes between healthy human individuals. This table comes from immunoSEQ multiplex PCR, and its TCRdb copy is limited to in-frame clones, with some not included. The data hold over a million clones, with approximately 96% observed a single time. Sequenced: naive CD4+ T cells sorted from blood. Subset here: CD45RA+ positively selected. These receptors originate from a man in his thirties or forties in good health.

This chain connects TRBV7-9 to TRBJ1-5; D gene ambiguous. Germline V CDR1 and CDR2: SEHNR, FQNEAQ (reference sequence). The CDR3 length is 14 residues. V lost 3 bases to trimming and J lost 4 bases, with 10 bases between them. CDR3 region: CASSLKVGNQPQHF. In DNA form, the CDR3 reads TGTGCCAGCAGCTTGAAGGTGGGGAATCAGCCCCAGCATTTT.

The chain is built from TRBV28 and TRBJ2-3; D not certain. Germline assignment: CDR1 MDHEN and CDR2 SYDVKM. The V end lost 2 bases, the J end lost 6 bases, and 9 bases lay between the germline ends. The CDR3 is 13 amino acids. CDR3 loop: CASSLTPQDTQYF. The CDR3 DNA reads TGTGCCAGCAGTTTAACTCCACAGGATACGCAGTATTTT.

Comments on this clone: This CDR3 is also generated by other DNA sequences in the sample. This sequence joins TRBV28 and TRBJ2-7, with 7 bases lining up with TRBD2. The V and J ends lost 7 bases and 4 bases, in that order; junction bases with no gene match: 4. Germline V CDR1 and CDR2: MDHEN, SYDVKM. The CDR3 covers 12 residues. The CDR3 region has the DNA TGTGCCAGCATCGGGGGGACTTACGAGCAGTACTTC. Translation: CASIGGTYEQYF.

This clone was seen just once. The J gene is TRBJ2-2, the V gene TRBV5-1, with 8 bases fitting TRBD1. CDR3 length equals 16 residues. Germline lookup yields CDR1 SGHRS and CDR2 YFSETQ. Trimming took 3 bases from V and 1 from J; bases not matched to a gene: 5. DNA of the CDR3: TGCGCCAGCAGCTCAGCCGGGACAGGGAACACCGGGGAGCTGTTTTTT. This codes for CASSSAGTGNTGELFF.

The CDR3 is CASSPNPLPSQVSDEQFF. Written as DNA, the CDR3 is TGTGCCAGCTCACCAAATCCCCTCCCTAGCCAAGTGAGCGATGAGCAGTTCTTC. The chain uses TRBV18 and TRBJ2-1; D is perhaps TRBD2 (5 bases). CDR1 is KGHSH, CDR2 LQKENI, per germline. Trimming left V 2 bases short and J 8 bases short, with 25 bases between. The CDR3 runs 18 residues.

This chain links TRBV11-2 with TRBJ2-2; 10 nucleotides match TRBD1. Germline CDR1 and CDR2: SGHAT and FQNNGV. This CDR3 has 18 residues. V dropped 1 base and J dropped 6; count of bases not matched to a gene: 11. This CDR3 is CASSLARGTGDPPGELFF. The CDR3 coding sequence is TGTGCCAGCAGCTTAGCCCGGGGGACAGGGGACCCACCCGGGGAGCTGTTTTTT.

This clone was picked up one time. The chain has TRBV7-2 and TRBJ2-7; 10 positions agree with TRBD1. In germline, CDR1 is SGHTA, CDR2 FQGNSA. With V trimmed by 5 bases and J by 6 bases, 4 bases remained unmatched. This CDR3 is built from 13 residues. CDR3 amino acids: CASSPDRGAEQYF. CDR3 nucleotides: TGTGCCAGCAGCCCGGACAGGGGGGCCGAGCAGTACTTC.

This rearrangement joins TRBV5-1 to TRBJ2-3, with 8 bases that match TRBD1. This CDR3 has 13 residues. Trimming cost V 7 bases and J 4 bases; bases outside gene matches: 5. The germline CDR1 and CDR2 sequences are SGHRS and YFSETQ. The CDR3 reads CASGETGADTQYF. For the CDR3, the DNA is TGCGCCAGCGGGGAGACAGGGGCAGATACGCAGTATTTT.

As concerns this clone: At the DNA level, this CDR3 is encoded by other sequences in the same sample as well. J is TRBJ1-1 and V is TRBV28; 7 nucleotides line up with TRBD1. CDR1 is MDHEN and CDR2 is SYDVKM in the germline V gene. V gave up 5 bases and J gave up 1 base; unmatched junction bases: 7. The CDR3 spans 15 residues. The DNA for the CDR3 is TGTGCCAGCAGTAGCGCCGGGACAGCGAACACTGAAGCTTTCTTT. Protein sequence: CASSSAGTANTEAFF.

This clone is a singleton in its sample. The rearrangement uses TRBV6-5 and TRBJ2-3, with 10 bases identical to TRBD2. The CDR3 consists of 14 residues. Germline V gives CDR1 MNHEY, CDR2 SVGAGI. V lost 6 bases to trimming and J lost 5 bases; unmatched junction nucleotides: 5. The CDR3 bases are TGTGCCAGCAGACTAGCGGGAACAGGAGATACGCAGTATTTT. Translating gives CASRLAGTGDTQYF.

This clone has a single count. V usage is TRBV6-5 and J usage is TRBJ1-2; the match to TRBD1 covers 7 bases. Germline CDR1 is MNHEY and CDR2 is SVGAGI. The CDR3 loop spans 12 amino acids. J was trimmed by 6 bases and V by 2 bases; bases with no gene match: 0. The CDR3 is CASSYQGDGYTF. The CDR3 DNA reads as TGTGCCAGCAGTTACCAGGGGGATGGCTACACCTTC.

This CDR3 reads CASSLAISYNEQFF. The CDR3 coding sequence is TGTGCCAGCAGCTTAGCAATCTCCTACAATGAGCAGTTCTTC. The V call is TRBV7-9, the J call TRBJ2-1, with unresolved D. This CDR3 region has 14 residues. Germline loops: CDR1 SEHNR, CDR2 FQNEAQ (reference sequence). The V and J ends lost 0 bases and 0 bases respectively, with 3 bases between them.

The rearrangement uses TRBV5-1 and TRBJ2-2, with 11 bases lining up with TRBD2. J was trimmed by 5 bases and V by 4 bases; bases with no gene match: 1. The CDR3 sequence is 14 residues long. Germline CDR1 SGHRS, CDR2 YFSETQ. CDR3 sequence: CASSRTSGTGELFF. CDR3 nucleotide sequence: TGCGCCAGCAGCAGGACTAGCGGGACCGGGGAGCTGTTTTTT.

The J gene is TRBJ1-3, the V gene TRBV5-4; TRBD1 is a possible D gene (6 bases). Germline lookup yields CDR1 SGHNT and CDR2 YYREEE (reference sequence). The CDR3 covers 17 residues. Trimming cost V 4 bases and J 4 bases, with 21 bases left between them. CDR3 loop: CASSREVTGRGGNTIYF. CDR3 in DNA: TGTGCCAGCAGCCGCGAGGTTACAGGGAGAGGGGGAAACACCATATATTTT.

This chain uses TRBV16 with TRBJ1-5; no firm D call. The CDR3 runs 15 residues. The V gene lost 2 bases and the J gene lost 4 bases, with 12 bases spanning the gap. Germline CDR1 reads KGHSY; CDR2 reads FQNENV. CDR3 nucleotide sequence: TGTGCCAGCAGCCAACTTTTCGGCGTTAATCAGCCCCAGCATTTT. Protein product: CASSQLFGVNQPQHF.

V usage is TRBV7-8 and J usage is TRBJ2-1, with D hard to call. CDR3 length equals 18 residues. Trimming took 7 bases from V and 2 from J, leaving 24 bases between them. In germline, CDR1 is SGHVS, CDR2 FQNEAQ. For the CDR3, the DNA is TGTGCCAGCATCATTCTTCTAAATCGGGCCTTTACCTACAATGAGCAGTTCTTC. It is translated as CASIILLNRAFTYNEQFF.

The chain joins TRBV7-3 to TRBJ2-7; the D gene is possibly TRBD1 (6 bases). The germline V gene has CDR1 SGHTA and CDR2 FQGTGA. This CDR3 region has 15 residues. The V and J ends lost 2 bases and 3 bases respectively, with 14 bases between them. DNA for the CDR3: TGTGCCAGCAGCTTATACTGGGGGCCTGACTACGAGCAGTACTTC. It codes for CASSLYWGPDYEQYF.

The gene calls are TRBV10-3 and TRBJ2-4; the D gene is possibly TRBD2 (8 bases). Per germline, CDR1 ENHRY and CDR2 SYGVKD. Trimming took off 6 bases at V and 1 base at J, with 16 bases between the two ends. The CDR3 contains 16 residues. The CDR3 spells CAISPGGGFAKNIQYF. The CDR3 bases are TGTGCCATCAGCCCGGGAGGGGGCTTTGCCAAAAACATTCAGTACTTC.

V gene TRBV13 combines with J gene TRBJ1-4; tentatively, D is TRBD1 (6 bases). This CDR3 has 14 residues. V was cut by 4 bases and J by 7 bases, with 13 bases left in between. The V gene's germline CDR1 is PRHDT and CDR2 FYEKMQ (reference sequence). DNA for the CDR3: TGTGCCAGCAGCTGGAGGGGGTCTCGTGAAAAACTGTTTTTT. Translating it yields CASSWRGSREKLFF.

This chain links TRBV9 with TRBJ2-2, with D tentatively TRBD1 (6 bases). The CDR3 has 16 amino acids. Trimming took 4 bases from V and 0 from J, leaving 13 bases between them. In germline, CDR1 is SGDLS, CDR2 YYNGEE. CDR3 region: CASSPPGQSNTGELFF. The DNA for the CDR3 is TGTGCCAGCAGCCCGCCGGGACAATCGAACACCGGGGAGCTGTTTTTT.

This clone was seen a single time. J is TRBJ1-3 and V is TRBV5-5; D gene uncertain. Germline CDR1 SGHKS, CDR2 YYEKEE (reference sequence). The germline V and J ends were trimmed by 0 bases and 2 bases, with 12 bases remaining between them. The CDR3 sequence is 16 residues long. DNA of the CDR3: TGTGCCAGCAGCTTGGAGATCAGGATTACTGGAAACACCATATATTTT. This sequence encodes CASSLEIRITGNTIYF.

The V and J genes are TRBV29-1 and TRBJ1-1, with D unclear. V was shortened by 1 base and J by 1 base, with 10 bases between the two germline ends. Germline CDR1 and CDR2: SQVTM and ANQGSEA. The CDR3 runs 14 residues. The DNA of the CDR3 is TGCAGCGTTGAAGTCGGCAGGAGGAACACTGAAGCTTTCTTT. Translation: CSVEVGRRNTEAFF.

V usage is TRBV10-3 and J usage is TRBJ2-3; TRBD2 agrees at 15 bases. The J segment lost 4 bases and the V segment lost 10 bases, leaving 12 bases of the junction unmatched. Germline V gives CDR1 ENHRY, CDR2 SYGVKD. The CDR3 contains 17 residues. CDR3 loop: CATNVGLAGGRADTQYF. DNA for the CDR3: TGTGCCACCAACGTGGGACTAGCGGGAGGACGAGCAGATACGCAGTATTTT.

The V and J genes are TRBV27 and TRBJ1-1; D is undetermined. The CDR3 has 14 amino acids. V lost 5 bases, J lost 1 base, and 11 bases lay in between. CDR1 and CDR2 from the germline V gene are MNHEY and SMNVEV (reference sequence). CDR3 loop: CASSPPYRNTEAFF. As DNA, the CDR3 is TGTGCCAGCAGTCCCCCCTACAGGAACACTGAAGCTTTCTTT.

J is TRBJ2-3 and V is TRBV7-8; tentatively, D is TRBD2 (5 bases). The CDR3 sequence is 15 residues long. V dropped 3 bases and J dropped 4 bases, with 14 bases sitting between them. Germline V gives CDR1 SGHVS, CDR2 FQNEAQ. The CDR3 region is CASSFRLAGADTQYF. The CDR3, as DNA: TGTGCCAGCAGCTTTCGACTTGCGGGCGCAGATACGCAGTATTTT.

V is TRBV18 and J is TRBJ2-7, with 7 bases lining up with TRBD1. Germline V gives CDR1 KGHSH, CDR2 LQKENI. Losses at the gene ends were 5 bases for V and 6 bases for J; bases not matched to a gene: 10. This CDR3 is 14 amino acids long. The DNA for the CDR3 is TGTGCCAGCTCAGAGGGGGCTTTTGTGTCCGAGCAGTACTTC. Its protein is CASSEGAFVSEQYF. The complete variable domain, with remaining parts taken from reference TRBV18 and TRBJ2-7, reads NAGVMQNPRHLVRRRGQEARLRCSPMKGHSHVYWYRQLPEEGLKFMVYLQKENIIDESGMPKERFSAEFPKEGPSILRIQQVVRGDSAAYFCASSEGAFVSEQYFGPGTRLTVT.

The chain couples TRBV5-4 to TRBJ2-1, with D tentatively TRBD1 (5 bases). CDR3 length equals 13 residues. Germline V CDR1 and CDR2: SGHNT, YYREEE (reference sequence). Between the trimmed V and J ends, which lost 2 bases and 7 bases, there was a span of 10 bases. Here the CDR3 reads CASSLNRRNEQFF. DNA for the CDR3: TGTGCCAGCAGCTTAAACAGGAGAAATGAGCAGTTCTTC.

The V gene is TRBV7-2, the J gene TRBJ2-1, with D hard to call. CDR1 and CDR2 from the germline V gene are SGHTA and FQGNSA. The germline V and J ends were trimmed by 6 bases and 8 bases, with 8 bases remaining between them. The CDR3 spans 11 residues. The CDR3 DNA reads as TGTGCCAGCAGGAGAGACTATGAGCAGTTCTTC. It encodes CASRRDYEQFF.

The genes are TRBV7-9 and TRBJ2-1, with D perhaps matching TRBD2 (6 bases). The CDR3 loop spans 14 amino acids. Germline lookup yields CDR1 SEHNR and CDR2 FQNEAQ (reference sequence). V was pared by 2 bases and J by 9 bases, with 14 bases between. The CDR3 reads CASSLIGSSSEQFF. The DNA for the CDR3 is TGTGCCAGCAGCTTAATCGGGAGCAGTAGTGAGCAGTTCTTC. Supplemented by reference TRBV7-9 and TRBJ2-1, the full variable domain reads DTGVSQNPRHKITKRGQNVTFRCDPISEHNRLYWYRQTLGQGPEFLTYFQNEAQLEKSRLLSDRFSAERPKGSFSTLEIQRTEQGDSAMYLCASSLIGSSSEQFFGPGTRLTVL.

The chain recombines TRBV28 with TRBJ2-1; D is uncertain. The ends were cut back, 8 bases at V and 15 bases at J, with 8 bases in the middle. Germline CDR1 reads MDHEN; CDR2 reads SYDVKM. The CDR3 runs to 8 residues. The CDR3 region is CASGQLFF. The CDR3 nucleotides are TGTGCCAGCGGCCAACTGTTCTTC.

V is TRBV7-9 and J is TRBJ2-1; 13 positions agree with TRBD2. Trimming cost V 5 bases and J 7 bases; bases outside gene matches: 8. The CDR3 spans 16 residues. Germline V gene lookup returns CDR1 SEHNR and CDR2 FQNEAQ (reference sequence). CDR3 in amino acids: CASSVLGTSGKNEQFF. The CDR3 coding sequence is TGTGCCAGCAGCGTCCTTGGGACTAGCGGGAAAAATGAGCAGTTCTTC.